The rows below give T cell receptor beta chains drawn from one sample of a study of early T cells in non-severe SARS-CoV-2 infection. TCRdb called the 5' RACE reads again in MiXCR, with one record for every CDR3 protein. This sample has around 76,000 distinct CDR3 sequences, with about 11% found just once. Source material: whole blood. The receptors derive from an adult who was a healthcare worker with PCR-confirmed SARS-CoV-2 infection or an uninfected control (not recorded which). The CDR3 runs from the conserved cysteine through the conserved F or W. Each record gives: clone size, D gene, V gene, J gene, CDR3 DNA, CDR3 protein. D genes are given only for firm matches. The listing skips clone size in some rows; elsewhere it reads once, few, many or a size class.

>few|NA|TRBV5-1|TRBJ2-7
TGCGCCAGCAGCTTGGGCCTAACGCAAACCTACGAGCAGTACTTC
CASSLGLTQTYEQYF
>few|TRBD1|TRBV4-1|TRBJ2-6
TGCGCCAGCAGCCAGCTCGGACAGGGCGATCTAGGGGCCAACGTCCTGACTTTC
CASSQLGQGDLGANVLTF
>few|TRBD2|TRBV6-6|TRBJ2-5
TGTGCCAGCAGTTACCGCCGGGCTAGCGGGGGGGTTGGGGAGACCCAGTACTTC
CASSYRRASGGVGETQYF
>NA|NA|TRBV7-9|TRBJ2-7
TGTGCCAGCAGCTTAATTCGGAACGAGCAGTACTTC
CASSLIRNEQYF
>few|TRBD1|TRBV14|TRBJ2-6
TGTGCCAGCAGCCCCGACAGGGAAGGGGCCAACGTCCTGACTTTC
CASSPDREGANVLTF
>few|NA|TRBV6-2/TRBV6-3|TRBJ2-3
TGTGCCAGCAGCCCCACTGGGACAAATCCTACTAGCACAGATACGCAGTATTTT
CASSPTGTNPTSTDTQYF
>NA|NA|TRBV7-2|TRBJ1-3
TGTGCCAGCAGCTTAGGGGGGCCCTCTGGAAACACCATATATTTT
CASSLGGPSGNTIYF
>NA|NA|TRBV11-2|TRBJ2-5
TGTGCCAGCAGCTTAGATGTGTCCGGGACGGAGACCCAGTACTTC
CASSLDVSGTETQYF
>many|NA|TRBV7-8|TRBJ1-4
TGTGCCAGCAGCTACCTCCATGAAAAACTGTTTTTT
CASSYLHEKLFF
>few|TRBD2|TRBV5-1|TRBJ2-3
TGCGCCAGCAGCTTGGGTAGCGGGGTTTTAACAGATACGCAGTATTTT
CASSLGSGVLTDTQYF
>NA|TRBD1|TRBV7-2|TRBJ1-5
TGTGCCAGCAGCCCGTTCCAGGGGGCTGGCAATCAGCCCCAGCATTTT
CASSPFQGAGNQPQHF
>NA|NA|TRBV29-1|TRBJ2-3
TGCAGCGCCAGAACCGGGGATTTCACAGATACGCAGTATTTT
CSARTGDFTDTQYF
>many|TRBD2|TRBV12-5|TRBJ2-5
TGTGCTAGTGGTTTGGGGACTAGCGGGGGGCAGACCCAGTACTTC
CASGLGTSGGQTQYF
>NA|NA|TRBV19|TRBJ2-6
TGTGCCAGTGGCGGCTCCGGCTCTGGGGCCAACGTCCTGACTTTC
CASGGSGSGANVLTF
>NA|NA|TRBV20-1|TRBJ1-4
TGCAGTGTCGGCAGGGTTAATGAAAAACTGTTTTTT
CSVGRVNEKLFF
>many|TRBD1|TRBV29-1|TRBJ2-2
TGCAGCGTCGGACAGGGCACCGGGGAGCTGTTTTTT
CSVGQGTGELFF
>many|NA|TRBV4-1|TRBJ1-2
TGCGCCAGCAGCCAAAACCCCATAGCATCGTCTAACTATGGCTACACCTTC
CASSQNPIASSNYGYTF
>few|NA|TRBV10-3|TRBJ2-7
TGTGCCATCAGTGAGCTACTTTACGAGCAGTACTTC
CAISELLYEQYF
>NA|TRBD1|TRBV12-3/TRBV12-4|TRBJ2-5
TGTGCCAGCACCTCCGGGACAGGGGGTTACGAGACCCAGTACTTC
CASTSGTGGYETQYF
>NA|TRBD2|TRBV6-1|TRBJ2-2
TGTGCCAGCAGCAAGGGGAGGGTACAGAACACCGGGGAGCTGTTTTTT
CASSKGRVQNTGELFF
>few|NA|TRBV18|TRBJ2-1
TGTGCCAGCTCACCACCGGCGGGGGCGCTTGGCGAGCAGTTCTTC
CASSPPAGALGEQFF
>many|NA|TRBV7-6|TRBJ2-3
TGTGCCAGCAGCTCAAGACAGATCACAGATACGCAGTATTTT
CASSSRQITDTQYF
>few|TRBD1|TRBV7-2|TRBJ1-2
TGTGCCAGCAGCGCACAGGGGTCCCATGGCTACACCTTC
CASSAQGSHGYTF
>NA|NA|TRBV3-1|TRBJ1-2
TGTGCCAGCAGCCAAGTTCGTTCTGGCGGCGGCTACACCTTC
CASSQVRSGGGYTF
>many|NA|TRBV7-9|TRBJ2-1
TGTGCCAGCAGCTTAGCACAAGATGAGCAGTTCTTC
CASSLAQDEQFF
>many|NA|TRBV12-5|TRBJ2-6
TGTGCTAGTGCCCCATCTGGGGCCAACGTCCTGACTTTC
CASAPSGANVLTF
>few|TRBD2|TRBV29-1|TRBJ2-1
TGCAGCGTTGGACTAGCGGGGGAGCAGTTCTTC
CSVGLAGEQFF
>many|NA|TRBV20-1|TRBJ1-2
TGCAGTGCTAGTAAGGGATTTGACTATGGCTACACCTTC
CSASKGFDYGYTF
>few|NA|TRBV13|TRBJ1-1
TGTGCCAGCAGCTTAGGCCCGGGACACGTTGAAGCTTTCTTT
CASSLGPGHVEAFF
>NA|NA|TRBV6-2/TRBV6-3|TRBJ1-1
TGTGCCAGTACAACGAGGAACACTGAAGCTTTCTTT
CASTTRNTEAFF
>NA|NA|TRBV10-3|TRBJ1-6
TGTGCCATCAACGGCGGGGTTGGTTCACCCCTCCACTTT
CAINGGVGSPLHF
>few|NA|TRBV7-9|TRBJ2-5
TGTGCCAGCAGCCCGCCGAACAACCAAGAGACCCAGTACTTC
CASSPPNNQETQYF
>NA|NA|TRBV3-1|TRBJ1-2
TGTGCCAGCAGCCAAAGGGGAATAAGTGATGGCTACACCTTC
CASSQRGISDGYTF
>NA|TRBD1|TRBV5-1|TRBJ2-2
TGCGCCAGCAGCTACAGGGACAGAGAGACCGGGGAGCTGTTTTTT
CASSYRDRETGELFF
>few|NA|TRBV14|TRBJ1-6
TGTGCCAGCAGCCAACGTCCGGGGAATTCACCCCTCCACTTT
CASSQRPGNSPLHF
>few|NA|TRBV28|TRBJ2-7
TGTGCCTCACGGACTCCTAGGACCTACGAGCAGTACTTC
CASRTPRTYEQYF
>NA|TRBD1|TRBV12-3/TRBV12-4|TRBJ1-6
TGTGCCAGCAGTCGGACAGGGGGCAGGAGCTCCTATAATTCACCCCTCCACTTT
CASSRTGGRSSYNSPLHF
>many|NA|TRBV4-1|TRBJ2-3
TGCGCCAGCAGCCAAGGGGGAGGGGGCGTGTCAGATACGCAGTATTTT
CASSQGGGGVSDTQYF
>few|NA|TRBV3-1|TRBJ2-1
TGTGCCAGCAGCCAGAGCTATGAGCAGTTCTTC
CASSQSYEQFF
>NA|NA|TRBV9|TRBJ1-1
TGTGCCAGCAGCGTCGGGACGGGATTCACTGAAGCTTTCTTT
CASSVGTGFTEAFF
>many|NA|TRBV4-3|TRBJ1-5
TGCGCCAGCAGCCTACACAGGATAGGGAGCAATCAGCCCCAGCATTTT
CASSLHRIGSNQPQHF
>NA|TRBD1|TRBV20-1|TRBJ2-6
TGCAGTGCGGCGGGACAGGGGCGGTCTGGGGCCAACGTCCTGACTTTC
CSAAGQGRSGANVLTF
>NA|TRBD1|TRBV5-4|TRBJ2-3
TGTGCCAGCAGCTCGGACAGGGGTTTGCCAGATACGCAGTATTTT
CASSSDRGLPDTQYF
>many|NA|TRBV6-5|TRBJ2-6
TGTGCCAGCAGTCTAAAGGTCTCTGGGGCCAACGTCCTGACTTTC
CASSLKVSGANVLTF
>few|NA|TRBV27|TRBJ1-6
TGTGCCAGCAGCTCCGGTGAGGCTCCTAGCTCCTATAATTCACCCCTCCACTTT
CASSSGEAPSSYNSPLHF